Listed here are 20 T cell receptor beta chains from one sample, sequenced in a study of blood T cell repertoires in COVID-19. Profiled with immunoSEQ multiplex PCR; TCRdb holds only in-frame clones, not every one. The sample consists of 15,000 to 20,000 clones, 87% of them appearing once. The sample comprised peripheral blood. Receptors originate from a human donor in a cohort sampled during active COVID-19.

The rearrangement uses TRBV6-5 and TRBJ2-7; 10 bases map to TRBD1. The CDR3 sequence is 15 residues long. Trimming cost V 5 bases and J 5 bases; bases outside gene matches: 9. From germline, CDR1 is MNHEY and CDR2 SVGAGI. CDR3 sequence reads: CASSLRDRGTHEQYF. The CDR3 coding sequence is TGTGCCAGCAGTCTCCGGGACAGGGGTACCCACGAGCAGTACTTC.

The chain uses TRBV6-5 and TRBJ2-7; TRBD2 matches 13 bases. Germline values: CDR1 MNHEY, CDR2 SVGAGI. The CDR3 length is 15 residues. The ends lost 2 bases at V and 3 bases at J; junction bases unmatched: 1. The CDR3 DNA reads as TGTGCCAGCAGTTACGGGACTAGCGGGGTCTACGAGCAGTACTTC. This codes for CASSYGTSGVYEQYF.

This clone was counted once. The chain employs TRBV9 and TRBJ2-1; 7 bases agree with TRBD2. Trimming at V came to 2 bases and at J to 5 bases, leaving 10 bases not matched to a gene. The germline V gene has CDR1 SGDLS and CDR2 YYNGEE. The CDR3 length is 16 residues. CDR3 protein: CASSVSPGGMDNEQFF. CDR3 in DNA: TGTGCCAGCAGCGTCTCCCCGGGGGGTATGGACAATGAGCAGTTCTTC.

The chain recombines TRBV5-1 with TRBJ1-2; TRBD1 aligns across 7 bases. CDR1 is SGHRS, CDR2 YFSETQ, per germline. With 4 bases clipped from V and 1 base from J, the junction kept 7 bases outside the gene matches. The CDR3 consists of 15 residues. This CDR3 reads CASSPGQVVNYGYTF. CDR3 DNA sequence: TGCGCCAGCAGCCCCGGACAGGTCGTTAACTATGGCTACACCTTC.

This clone was recorded only once. The chain recombines TRBV3-1 (or the pseudogene TRBV3-2) with TRBJ2-2, with 7 bases matching TRBD1. The V segment lost 1 base and the J segment 2 bases; nucleotides outside the gene matches: 7. The CDR3 contains 17 residues. Looked up from germline, CDR1 is LGHDT and CDR2 is YNNKEL (reference sequence). CDR3 bases: TGTGCCAGCAGCCAAGGAGGGGGCAGAACTAACACCGGGGAGCTGTTTTTT. Protein sequence: CASSQGGGRTNTGELFF.

This clone has only one observation. J is TRBJ1-2 and V is TRBV7-2; the D is unclear. Germline CDR1 and CDR2: SGHTA and FQGNSA. Trimming removed 1 base from V and 0 bases from J, with 9 bases in between. The CDR3 loop spans 15 amino acids. The CDR3 protein is CASSLGREPNYGYTF. In DNA, the CDR3 is TGTGCCAGCAGCTTAGGCCGAGAACCTAACTATGGCTACACCTTC.

This clone was detected once. The V gene is TRBV5-1, the J gene TRBJ2-6, with D possibly matching TRBD1 (6 bases). V lost 4 bases, J lost 1 base, and 12 bases lay in between. Germline V gene lookup returns CDR1 SGHRS and CDR2 YFSETQ. CDR3 size: 16 residues. This CDR3 reads CASSRTTGSGANVLTF. In nucleotides, the CDR3 is TGCGCCAGCAGCCGGACCACAGGGTCTGGGGCCAACGTCCTGACTTTC.

The chain recombines TRBV6-6 with TRBJ1-4, with a tentative D call TRBD1 (6 bases). Germline-derived CDR1 and CDR2 are MNHNY and SVGAGI (reference sequence). Between the trimmed V and J ends, which lost 1 base and 4 bases, there was a span of 10 bases. The CDR3 runs 15 residues. The CDR3 DNA is TGTGCCAGCAGTTACTTTGGACAGATTAATGAAAAACTGTTTTTT. It yields the protein CASSYFGQINEKLFF.

The genes are TRBV2 and TRBJ1-2; D remains ambiguous. CDR1 is SNHLY and CDR2 is FYNNEI in the germline V gene. V was cut by 6 bases and J by 8 bases, with 16 bases left in between. This CDR3 spans 13 amino acids. The CDR3, as DNA: TGTGCCAGCAGCCCGGGTCTTTCGCGGGGCTACACCTTC. Its protein product is CASSPGLSRGYTF.

The chain has TRBV6-5 and TRBJ1-2; D not certain. The CDR3 totals 14 residues. V gave up 5 bases and J gave up 3 bases, with 13 bases separating them. CDR1 and CDR2 (germline): MNHEY, SVGAGI. CDR3 sequence: CASSIERLDYGYTF. CDR3 sequence (DNA): TGTGCCAGCAGTATAGAGCGCTTGGACTATGGCTACACCTTC.

This rearrangement joins TRBV6-5 to TRBJ2-1, with D perhaps TRBD1 (6 bases). CDR3 length equals 15 residues. V was shortened by 2 bases and J by 7 bases, with 15 bases between the two germline ends. In germline, CDR1 is MNHEY, CDR2 SVGAGI. The CDR3 loop reads CASSYIRRQGNEQFF. CDR3 sequence (DNA): TGTGCCAGCAGTTACATAAGGCGGCAGGGGAATGAGCAGTTCTTC.

The rearrangement uses TRBV6-6 and TRBJ1-1; perhaps TRBD1 as D (6 bases). The CDR3 contains 14 residues. Germline CDR1 and CDR2: MNHNY and SVGAGI (reference sequence). V was trimmed by 7 bases and J by 0 bases, leaving 12 bases between them. This CDR3 reads CASNPGGLNTEAFF. CDR3 sequence (DNA): TGTGCCAGCAACCCCGGGGGGCTGAACACTGAAGCTTTCTTT.

This chain joins TRBV12-1 and TRBJ1-5; the table's TRBD1 call for D was not verified on the DNA. TRBV12-1 is classified as a pseudogene. CDR3 size: 19 residues. In nucleotides, the CDR3 is TGTGCCAGCAGCTTTGATCGGGACAGGTGGAAGGCATTGGACTGGCCCCAGCATTTT. This encodes CASSFDRDRWKALDWPQHF.

The sample holds a few counts of this clone. The V call is TRBV21-1, the J call TRBJ2-7; the D segment call TRBD2 is taken from the table without a DNA check. TRBV21-1 is designated a pseudogene. CDR3 size: 15 residues. The CDR3 sequence is CASSNLPRRPYEQYF. CDR3 sequence (DNA): TGTGCCAGCAGCAATCTTCCTAGAAGGCCCTACGAGCAGTACTTC.

The chain employs TRBV6-5 and TRBJ2-7; D gene ambiguous. Germline assignment: CDR1 MNHEY and CDR2 SVGAGI. Trimming left V 7 bases short and J 5 bases short, with 12 bases between. The CDR3 consists of 12 residues. The CDR3 sequence: CASTARNDEQYF. As DNA, the CDR3 is TGTGCCAGCACCGCCAGGAATGACGAGCAGTACTTC.

This clone was seen a single time. The genes are TRBV19 and TRBJ2-1; 11 bases align to TRBD2. The trim removed 5 bases at V and 3 bases at J, leaving 6 bases unmatched. The CDR3 contains 16 residues. Germline values: CDR1 LNHDA, CDR2 SQIVND (reference sequence). The CDR3 protein is CASSSHLAGGYNEQFF. The CDR3 DNA reads TGTGCCAGTAGTTCGCACCTAGCGGGGGGCTACAATGAGCAGTTCTTC.

This clone has a handful of counts. The chain is built from TRBV6-5 and TRBJ1-1; unclear D gene. Germline CDR1 reads MNHEY; CDR2 reads SVGAGI. CDR3 length equals 13 residues. V was shortened by 0 bases and J by 12 bases, with 14 bases between the two germline ends. The CDR3 sequence: CASSYSSDQRTFF. The CDR3 DNA follows: TGTGCCAGCAGTTACTCTTCAGACCAGAGGACTTTCTTT.

The chain is built from TRBV4-1 and TRBJ2-7; 8 nucleotides align to TRBD1. The germline V gene has CDR1 MGHRA and CDR2 YSYEKL. With 4 bases clipped from V and 3 bases from J, the junction kept 8 bases outside the gene matches. CDR3 length equals 15 residues. This CDR3 reads CASSPDRAGIYEQYF. CDR3 in DNA: TGCGCCAGCAGCCCGGACAGGGCCGGAATCTACGAGCAGTACTTC.

V usage is TRBV12-3 or TRBV12-4 and J usage is TRBJ1-4; TRBD1 aligns across 7 bases. The CDR3 spans 12 residues. V lost 5 bases, J lost 10 bases, and 4 bases stayed unmatched. CDR3: CASSPDRVKLFF. The CDR3 DNA reads TGTGCCAGCAGTCCAGACAGGGTAAAACTGTTTTTT.

The chain carries TRBV5-1 and TRBJ2-1; 12 nucleotides agree with TRBD2. The CDR3 has 16 amino acids. V lost 2 bases to trimming and J lost 4 bases; unmatched junction nucleotides: 4. Germline V gives CDR1 SGHRS, CDR2 YFSETQ. CDR3 DNA: TGCGCCAGCAGCTTCCTAGCGGGGGGGACTTACAATGAGCAGTTCTTC. Its translation is CASSFLAGGTYNEQFF.